The present T cell receptor beta chain was sequenced within a study of response to subunit inactivated influenza vaccine. TCRdb ran MiXCR on the RT-PCR reads and lists one entry per CDR3 protein. The sample yields around 200,000 distinct CDR3 sequences, about 12% seen once. Trimming pared 1 base from V and 4 bases from J, leaving 12 bases between. The CDR3 runs to 15 residues. Germline CDR1 reads SNHLY; CDR2 reads FYNNEI. The table lists this clonotype with a few counts. The same sample was also used in a study of T cells expressing NK-cell markers. That paper notes: Generation of TCR beta cDNA was performed by 5'RACE template switching incorporating UMIs. Dominant NKG2C+ clonotype frequencies of about 1.0-8% of CD8+ T cells were measured in a handful of donors. These clonotypes, the leaders elsewhere, also led the CD3+CD56-NKG2C+ fraction in several donors.

The sequenced sample was CD8+ T cells sorted from PBMCs, obtained 11 to 12 days after vaccination. The genes are TRBV2 and TRBJ2-3; possibly TRBD1 or TRBD2 for D (5 bases each). The TCR originated in a man aged 45-60 years who received an inactivated influenza vaccine. The CDR3 here is CASSEDVGRADTQYF. CDR3 in DNA: TGTGCCAGCAGTGAAGATGTGGGACGGGCAGATACGCAGTATTTT.